This T cell receptor beta chain was sequenced in a study of blood T cells in healthy people across ages. Germline V gene sequence: CDR1 KGHDR, CDR2 SFDVKD. The CDR3 is 14 residues long. Trimming took off 6 bases at V and 0 bases at J, with 5 bases between the two ends. Alongside a J-beta primer mix, a sample-barcoded 5' primer served in a second PCR lasting 7 to 11 cycles. No fewer than 2.5 million CDR3-containing paired-end reads came from each sample. Using its own MiXCR run on the 5' RACE reads, TCRdb lists one record per CDR3 protein. In the table there are approximately 960,000 distinct CDR3 sequences, around 29% of which are singletons. The table lists this clonotype with a few counts. The same data also went into a second study, on T cells of mothers and their children. That study adds: The donors comprised five or six children and their three healthy Caucasian mothers.

Sample: blood. This chain uses TRBV24-1 with TRBJ2-6; the D is unclear. This receptor was obtained from a middle-aged woman in good health. The CDR3 DNA reads as TGTGCCACCAGTACCAGCTCTGGGGCCAACGTCCTGACTTTC. It encodes CATSTSSGANVLTF.